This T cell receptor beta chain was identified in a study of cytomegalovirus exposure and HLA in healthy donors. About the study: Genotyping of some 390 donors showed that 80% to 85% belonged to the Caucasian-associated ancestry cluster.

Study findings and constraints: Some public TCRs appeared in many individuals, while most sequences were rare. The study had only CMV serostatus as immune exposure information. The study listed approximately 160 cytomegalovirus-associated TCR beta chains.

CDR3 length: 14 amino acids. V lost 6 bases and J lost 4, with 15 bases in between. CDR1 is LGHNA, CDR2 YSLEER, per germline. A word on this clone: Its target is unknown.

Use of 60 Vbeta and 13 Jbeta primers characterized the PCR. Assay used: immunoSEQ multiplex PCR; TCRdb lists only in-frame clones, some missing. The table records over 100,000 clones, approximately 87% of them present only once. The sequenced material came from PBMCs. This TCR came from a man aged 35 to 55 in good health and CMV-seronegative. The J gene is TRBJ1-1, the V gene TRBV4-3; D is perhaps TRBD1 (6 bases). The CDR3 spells CASSQSGVGTEAFF. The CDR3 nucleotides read TGCGCCAGCAGTCAGTCAGGGGTGGGCACTGAAGCTTTCTTT.